This section outlines one T cell receptor (beta chain) sequence together with its context. This sample is drawn from a study of blood T cell repertoires in COVID-19. About the research overall: From T cells, B-cell-depleted T cells, or PBMCs came the material, which was cDNA or gDNA.

V shed 5 bases and J shed 3 bases, with 14 bases lying between them. CDR3 length equals 15 residues. CDR1 is SGHAT and CDR2 is FQNNGV in the germline V gene. Assay used: immunoSEQ multiplex PCR; TCRdb lists only in-frame clones, some missing. This sample carries 300,000 to 350,000 clones, approximately 86% of them seen once, and the ten largest clones take 8.5% to 10%. Self-reported history from a screening survey and questionnaire set each donor's cohort. Cohort 3 donors were reported recovered after two negative PCRs, clearance, or symptom resolution. The chain combines TRBV11-2 with TRBJ1-3, with D possibly being TRBD1 (6 bases). The origin of this receptor is a woman aged 18-29 years who had recovered from COVID-19. Sample: PBMCs or T cells enriched from blood (not recorded which). Written as DNA, the CDR3 is TGTGCCAGCAGCCCCAACAGGGTTCGTGGAAACACCATATATTTT. This gives the protein CASSPNRVRGNTIYF.